The table lists the clone carrying this T cell receptor (beta chain) with many counts. The antigen is undetermined. Time point given: newly diagnosed GD, antithyroid drugs for less than 3 months. From PBMCs, RNA was extracted and then used to make the TCR library. The patient group derived from an endocrinology department in Xi'an, China. Peripheral blood, at 8 to 9 milliliters, went into EDTA tubes. Researchers made TCR beta libraries by using iRepertoire HTBI primers and running Arm-PCR on CDR3 regions. MiXCR, applied by TCRdb to the multiplex PCR reads, yields one record per CDR3 protein. The sample has about 400,000 distinct CDR3 sequences, 15% seen once. This entry belongs to a study of regulatory T cells in long-lasting Graves disease. Study results and limitations: Lower TCR diversity characterized persistent Graves' patients relative to newly diagnosed patients.

Trimming took 8 bases from V and 7 from J, leaving 11 bases between them. This CDR3 region has 11 residues. This sample was shared with a second study, whose subject was T cells in Graves' hyperthyroidism and ophthalmopathy. This second study notes: Blood also contained most expanded thyroid clonotypes above 0.001.

The source was peripheral blood mononuclear cells (PBMCs), collected at new diagnosis, from a patient treated with antithyroid drugs. V gene TRBV12-3 or TRBV12-4 combines with J gene TRBJ1-1, with a tentative D call TRBD1 (6 bases). The source is a woman in her thirties or forties with Graves disease. DNA for the CDR3: TGTGCCAGCGGGGGGGGGCGTGAAGCTTTCTTT. Amino acid sequence: CASGGGREAFF.